Shown below are 5 T cell receptor beta chains from a single sample sequenced in a study of blood T cell repertoires in COVID-19. Assay used: immunoSEQ multiplex PCR; TCRdb lists only in-frame clones, some missing. Counted here are about 180,000 clones, roughly 87% occurring once; the ten biggest clones make up 6.5% to 8.5%. Sequencing used peripheral blood. Every receptor here comes from a woman in her sixties or seventies with COVID-19, enrolled during active disease.

The V gene is TRBV9, the J gene TRBJ1-1; D call uncertain. From germline, CDR1 is SGDLS and CDR2 YYNGEE. V was trimmed by 0 bases and J by 3 bases, leaving 6 bases between them. The CDR3 is 13 residues long. The CDR3 loop reads CASSVGEDTEAFF. The DNA of the CDR3 is TGTGCCAGCAGCGTAGGGGAGGACACTGAAGCTTTCTTT.

This chain joins TRBV28 and TRBJ2-1; the D gene is possibly TRBD2 (5 bases). Germline V gene data show CDR1 as MDHEN and CDR2 as SYDVKM. The CDR3 spans 16 residues. V was pared by 4 bases and J by 5 bases, with 18 bases between. This CDR3 is CASSSYSPGRDNEQFF. Here the CDR3 DNA reads TGTGCCAGCAGTTCTTATTCCCCGGGAAGAGACAATGAGCAGTTCTTC.

This clone was detected only once. The chain is built from TRBV2 and TRBJ2-4; 8 bases align to TRBD1. After removal of 4 bases from V and 5 bases from J, the junction contained 1 base not matched to a gene. Germline CDR1 reads SNHLY; CDR2 reads FYNNEI. The CDR3 covers 13 residues. The CDR3 DNA reads as TGTGCCAGCAGTGTGGGACAGGAAAACATTCAGTACTTC. This sequence encodes CASSVGQENIQYF.

The chain employs TRBV18 and TRBJ2-7; TRBD1 might be the D (5 bases). Trimming took 3 bases from V and 6 from J, leaving 15 bases between them. Germline-derived CDR1 and CDR2 are KGHSH and LQKENI. CDR3 length: 14 residues. CDR3 nucleotides: TGTGCCAGCTCACCCGTCCAGGGCAGTGGCGAGCAGTACTTC. This codes for CASSPVQGSGEQYF.

The chain is built from TRBV7-9 and TRBJ2-3, with D unclear. CDR3 size: 14 residues. V dropped 3 bases and J dropped 0 bases, with 7 bases sitting between them. Germline V CDR1 and CDR2: SEHNR, FQNEAQ (reference sequence). CDR3 sequence: CASSLSKSTDTQYF. As DNA, the CDR3 is TGTGCCAGCAGCTTGAGTAAAAGCACAGATACGCAGTATTTT.